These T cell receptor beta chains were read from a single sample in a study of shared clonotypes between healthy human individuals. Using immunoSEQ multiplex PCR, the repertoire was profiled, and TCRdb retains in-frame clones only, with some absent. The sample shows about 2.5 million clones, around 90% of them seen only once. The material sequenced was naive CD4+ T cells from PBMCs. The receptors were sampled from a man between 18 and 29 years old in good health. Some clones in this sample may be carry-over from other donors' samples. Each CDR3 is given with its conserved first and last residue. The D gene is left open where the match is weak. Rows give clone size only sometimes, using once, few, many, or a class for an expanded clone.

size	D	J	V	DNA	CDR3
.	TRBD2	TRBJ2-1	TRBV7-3	TGTGCCAGCAGCCCGTATACCGGGACTAGCGGGAGAAATGAGCAGTTCTTC	CASSPYTGTSGRNEQFF
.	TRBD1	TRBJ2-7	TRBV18	TGTGCCAGCTCACCGGCTCCGGGACAGACCTACGAGCAGTACTTC	CASSPAPGQTYEQYF
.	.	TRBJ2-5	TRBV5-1	TGCGCCAGCAGCTTTTTCCCCGGGGGTCAAGAGACCCAGTACTTC	CASSFFPGGQETQYF
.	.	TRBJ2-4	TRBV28	TGTGCCAGCAGTCCGACAGGTGGGGCCAAAAACATTCAGTACTTC	CASSPTGGAKNIQYF
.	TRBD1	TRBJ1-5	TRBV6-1	TGTGCCAGCAGTGAAGGATGGCGGACAGGGCATCAGCCCCAGCATTTT	CASSEGWRTGHQPQHF
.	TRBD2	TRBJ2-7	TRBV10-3	TGTGCCATCAGTGAGTCGTGGACTAGCTACGAGCAGTACTTC	CAISESWTSYEQYF
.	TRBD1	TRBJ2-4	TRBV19	TGTGCCAGTAGTATAGTGGGGACAGGGAACATTCAGTACTTC	CASSIVGTGNIQYF
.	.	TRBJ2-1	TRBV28	TGTGCCAGCAGTTTGGGAGAAGACAATGAGCAGTTCTTC	CASSLGEDNEQFF
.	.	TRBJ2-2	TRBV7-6	TGTGCCAGCAGCTTAGCCGGTCTTAACACCGGGGAGCTGTTTTTT	CASSLAGLNTGELFF
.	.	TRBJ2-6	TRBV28	TGTGCCAGCAGTTTCCTCGGCCGGGCTTCTGGGGCCAACGTCCTGACTTTC	CASSFLGRASGANVLTF
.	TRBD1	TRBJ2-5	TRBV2	TGTGCCAGCATGGGCAGGGGGTGGGAGACCCAGTACTTC	CASMGRGWETQYF
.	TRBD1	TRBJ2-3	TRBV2	TGTGCCAGCAGCTTAAGGGACAGGGGGACAGATACGCAGTATTTT	CASSLRDRGTDTQYF
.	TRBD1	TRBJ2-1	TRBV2	TGTGCCAGCTCCCTACCCGGGACAGGGGTTTACAATGAGCAGTTCTTC	CASSLPGTGVYNEQFF
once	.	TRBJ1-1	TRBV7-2	TGTGCCAGCAGCCAAGGCCCGGGGGTTATGAACACTGAAGCTTTCTTT	CASSQGPGVMNTEAFF
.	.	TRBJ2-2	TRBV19	TGTGCCAGTAGCTCCCGTTTTGGACCCGCGAACACCGGGGAGCTGTTTTTT	CASSSRFGPANTGELFF
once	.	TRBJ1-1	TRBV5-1	TGCGCCAGCAGCTTGGCTGGGGTTGGAGGCACTGAAGCTTTCTTT	CASSLAGVGGTEAFF
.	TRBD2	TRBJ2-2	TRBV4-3	TGCGCCAGCAGCCAAGATCGGGCTAGCGGCGACCCCGGGGAGCTGTTTTTT	CASSQDRASGDPGELFF
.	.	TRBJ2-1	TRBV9	TGTGCCAGCAGCGTAGACCCGGGAACCTACAATGAGCAGTTCTTC	CASSVDPGTYNEQFF
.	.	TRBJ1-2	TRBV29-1	TGCAGCGTTGCCGGGACACAACTGGGCTACACCTTC	CSVAGTQLGYTF
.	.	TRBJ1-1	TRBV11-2	TGTGCCAGCAGCTTAGGTGGGGGGAACACTGAAGCTTTCTTT	CASSLGGGNTEAFF
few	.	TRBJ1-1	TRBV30	TGTGCCTCTACGGCGGGGATGAACACTGAAGCTTTCTTT	CASTAGMNTEAFF
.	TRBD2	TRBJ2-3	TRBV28	TGTGCCACCTGGGGGGCGGGAGGGCCGGATACGCAGTATTTT	CATWGAGGPDTQYF
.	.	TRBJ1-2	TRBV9	TGTGCCAGCAGCGTAGTTGACATCCATGGAGGTGGCTACACCTTC	CASSVVDIHGGGYTF
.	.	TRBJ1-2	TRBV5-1	TGCGCCAGCGGACGGGGGGACACCGCGGCTAACTATGGCTACACCTTC	CASGRGDTAANYGYTF
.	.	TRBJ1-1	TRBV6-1	TGTGCCAGCAAAGTGAACACTGAAGCTTTCTTT	CASKVNTEAFF
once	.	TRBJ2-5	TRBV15	TGTGCCACCAGCAGAGCTGGGGCCATACAAGAGACCCAGTACTTC	CATSRAGAIQETQYF
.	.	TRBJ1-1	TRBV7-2	TGTGCCAGCCTGCGGGGGTTGGGCCCTGAAGCTTTCTTT	CASLRGLGPEAFF
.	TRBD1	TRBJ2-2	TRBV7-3	TGTGCCAGCAGCCGACAGGGATATGGAGCCGGGGAGCTGTTTTTT	CASSRQGYGAGELFF
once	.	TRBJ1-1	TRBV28	TGTGCCAGCAGTTTGGGAACAGGGTTTGGCACTGAAGCTTTCTTT	CASSLGTGFGTEAFF
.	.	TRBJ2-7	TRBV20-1	TGCAGTGCGGCAGGGGCCGAGCAGTACTTC	CSAAGAEQYF
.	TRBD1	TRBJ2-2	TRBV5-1	TGCGCCAGCAGCTGGACAGGGGAGCCCGGGGAGCTGTTTTTT	CASSWTGEPGELFF
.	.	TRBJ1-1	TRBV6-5	TGTGCCAGCAGTTACTCCCGGGGAGGGGGGTTGGCTGAAGCTTTCTTT	CASSYSRGGGLAEAFF
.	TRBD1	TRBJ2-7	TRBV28	TGTGCCAGCAGTGTATTTAGGACAGGGACCCCCTTTGCCTACGAGCAGTACTTC	CASSVFRTGTPFAYEQYF
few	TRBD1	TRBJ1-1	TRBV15	TGTGCCACCAGCAGACAGGGGGGGACTGAAGCTTTCTTT	CATSRQGGTEAFF
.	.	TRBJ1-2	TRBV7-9	TGTGCCAGCAGCTTAGAGGTTGGTGGCTACACCTTC	CASSLEVGGYTF
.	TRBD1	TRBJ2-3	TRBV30	TGTGCCTGGCGCGACACAGGGGTCCTCCCCACAGATACGCAGTATTTT	CAWRDTGVLPTDTQYF
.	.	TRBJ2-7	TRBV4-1	TGCGCCAGCAGCCAAGACGGGCAGGTAGCAGGCGAGCAGTACTTC	CASSQDGQVAGEQYF
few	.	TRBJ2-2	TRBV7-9	TGTGCCAGCAGCTCACTCGGTAACGCGAACACCGGGGAGCTGTTTTTT	CASSSLGNANTGELFF
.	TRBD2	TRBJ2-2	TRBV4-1	TGCGCCAGCAGCCACGGACTAGCGGGAGGGATCACCGGGGAGCTGTTTTTT	CASSHGLAGGITGELFF
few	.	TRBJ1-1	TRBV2	TGTGCCAGCAGTGAACGACAGAACACTGAAGCTTTCTTT	CASSERQNTEAFF
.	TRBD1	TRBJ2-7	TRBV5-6	TGTGCCAGCAGCTTGAGAGGGACAGGTAGCTCCTACGAGCAGTACTTC	CASSLRGTGSSYEQYF
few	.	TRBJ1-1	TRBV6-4	TGTGCCAGCAGTGTAGGGGCGGGGAGAGGTGAAGCTTTCTTT	CASSVGAGRGEAFF
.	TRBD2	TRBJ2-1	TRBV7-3	TGTGCCAGCAGCTTGGGTACTAGCGGCAATGAGCAGTTCTTC	CASSLGTSGNEQFF
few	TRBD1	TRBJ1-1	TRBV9	TGTGCCAGCACGAGAGGACAGGGGAACACTGAAGCTTTCTTT	CASTRGQGNTEAFF
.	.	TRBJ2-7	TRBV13	TGTGCCAGCAGTTATCCGCGGGCCTACGAGCAGTACTTC	CASSYPRAYEQYF
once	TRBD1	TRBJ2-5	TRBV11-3	TGTGCCAGCAGAATGACCCCGGGACAGGGCAGCGAGACCCAGTACTTC	CASRMTPGQGSETQYF
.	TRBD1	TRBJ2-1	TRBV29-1	TGCAGCGTTGAAAAGGGGACAGGGGGCTTAAATGAGCAGTTCTTC	CSVEKGTGGLNEQFF
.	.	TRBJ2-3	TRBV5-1	TGCGCCAGCAGCTTGGGAGTGCTAGCTGTGCGCACAGATACGCAGTATTTT	CASSLGVLAVRTDTQYF